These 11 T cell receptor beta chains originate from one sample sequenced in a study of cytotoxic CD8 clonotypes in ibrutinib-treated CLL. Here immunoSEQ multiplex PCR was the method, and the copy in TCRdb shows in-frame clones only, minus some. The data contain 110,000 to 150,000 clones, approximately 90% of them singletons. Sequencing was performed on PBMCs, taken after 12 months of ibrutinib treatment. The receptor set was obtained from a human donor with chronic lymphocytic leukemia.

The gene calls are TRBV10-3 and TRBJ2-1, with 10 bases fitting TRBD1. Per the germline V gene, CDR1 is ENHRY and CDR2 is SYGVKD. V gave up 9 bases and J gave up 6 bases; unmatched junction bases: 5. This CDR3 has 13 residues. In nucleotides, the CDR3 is TGTGCCATAACCGGGACAGGGGTCAATGAGCAGTTCTTC. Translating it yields CAITGTGVNEQFF.

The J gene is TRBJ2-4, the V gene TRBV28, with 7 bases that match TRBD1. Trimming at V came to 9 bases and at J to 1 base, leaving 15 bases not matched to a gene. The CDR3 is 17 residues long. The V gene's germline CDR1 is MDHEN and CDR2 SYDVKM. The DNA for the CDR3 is TGTGCCAGTCTCACCCATAACAGGGGAGCGGCCAAAAACATTCAGTACTTC. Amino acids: CASLTHNRGAAKNIQYF.

The chain's CDR3 is CAISQGQGSFIGGYTF. For the CDR3, the DNA is TGTGCCATCAGCCAGGGACAGGGTAGCTTCATCGGTGGCTACACCTTC. The chain combines TRBV10-3 with TRBJ1-2, with TRBD1 matching 9 bases. Germline CDR1 and CDR2: ENHRY and SYGVKD. The CDR3 loop spans 16 amino acids. With 6 bases clipped from V and 7 bases from J, the junction kept 15 bases outside the gene matches.

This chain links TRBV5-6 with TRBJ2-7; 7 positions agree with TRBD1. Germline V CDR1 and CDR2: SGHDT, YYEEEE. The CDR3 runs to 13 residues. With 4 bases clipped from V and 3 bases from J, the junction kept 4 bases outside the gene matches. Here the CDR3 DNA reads TGTGCCAGCAGCCCGGGACAGTTCTACGAGCAGTACTTC. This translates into CASSPGQFYEQYF. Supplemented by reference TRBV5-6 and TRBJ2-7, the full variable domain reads DAGVTQSPTHLIKTRGQQVTLRCSPKSGHDTVSWYQQALGQGPQFIFQYYEEEERQRGNFPDRFSGHQFPNYSSELNVNALLLGDSALYLCASSPGQFYEQYFGPGTRLTVT.

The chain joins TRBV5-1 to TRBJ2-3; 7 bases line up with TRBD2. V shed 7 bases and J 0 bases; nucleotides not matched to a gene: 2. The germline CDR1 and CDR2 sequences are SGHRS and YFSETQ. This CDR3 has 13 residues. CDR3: CASGSGSTDTQYF. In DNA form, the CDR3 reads TGCGCCAGCGGTAGCGGGAGCACAGATACGCAGTATTTT.

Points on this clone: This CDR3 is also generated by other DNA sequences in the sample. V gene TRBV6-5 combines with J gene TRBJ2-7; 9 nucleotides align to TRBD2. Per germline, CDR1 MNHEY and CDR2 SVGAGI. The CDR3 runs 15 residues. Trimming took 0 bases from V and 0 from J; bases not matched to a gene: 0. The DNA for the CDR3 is TGTGCCAGCAGTTACTCTAGCGGGAGCTCCTACGAGCAGTACTTC. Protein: CASSYSSGSSYEQYF.

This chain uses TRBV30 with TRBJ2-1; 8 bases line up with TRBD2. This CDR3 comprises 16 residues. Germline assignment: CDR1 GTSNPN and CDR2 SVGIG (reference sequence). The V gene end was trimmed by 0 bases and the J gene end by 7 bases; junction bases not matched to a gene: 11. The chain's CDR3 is CAWSVGRREVFNEQFF. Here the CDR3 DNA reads TGTGCCTGGAGTGTCGGTCGGCGGGAGGTGTTTAATGAGCAGTTCTTC.

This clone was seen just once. The chain's CDR3 is CASSSGTKGDEQFF. Written as DNA, the CDR3 is TGTGCCAGCTCCTCAGGGACTAAAGGCGATGAGCAGTTCTTC. This sequence joins TRBV9 and TRBJ2-1; the match to TRBD2 covers 7 bases. The junction had 12 bases not matched to a gene; V was cut back by 7 bases and J by 8 bases. CDR3 length equals 14 residues. Per the germline V gene, CDR1 is SGDLS and CDR2 is YYNGEE.

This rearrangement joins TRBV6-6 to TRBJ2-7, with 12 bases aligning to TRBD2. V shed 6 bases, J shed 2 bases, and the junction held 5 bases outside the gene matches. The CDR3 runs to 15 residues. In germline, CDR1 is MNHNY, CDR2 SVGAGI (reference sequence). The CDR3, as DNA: TGTGCCAGCAGCTTGACTAGCGGGAGTCCCTACGAGCAGTACTTC. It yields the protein CASSLTSGSPYEQYF.

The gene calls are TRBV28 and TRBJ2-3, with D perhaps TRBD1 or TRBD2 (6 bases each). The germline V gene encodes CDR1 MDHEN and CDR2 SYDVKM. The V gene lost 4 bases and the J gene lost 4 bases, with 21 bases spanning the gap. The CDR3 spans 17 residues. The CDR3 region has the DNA TGTGCCAGCAGTTCTTACTTCGGCCGGGGGCCCCCAGATACGCAGTATTTT. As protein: CASSSYFGRGPPDTQYF.

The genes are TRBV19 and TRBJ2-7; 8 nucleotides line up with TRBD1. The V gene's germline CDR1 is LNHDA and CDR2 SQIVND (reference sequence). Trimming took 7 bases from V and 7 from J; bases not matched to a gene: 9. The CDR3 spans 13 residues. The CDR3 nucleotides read TGTGCCAGTAAACAACAGGGGGACGAGGAGCAGTACTTC. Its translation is CASKQQGDEEQYF.